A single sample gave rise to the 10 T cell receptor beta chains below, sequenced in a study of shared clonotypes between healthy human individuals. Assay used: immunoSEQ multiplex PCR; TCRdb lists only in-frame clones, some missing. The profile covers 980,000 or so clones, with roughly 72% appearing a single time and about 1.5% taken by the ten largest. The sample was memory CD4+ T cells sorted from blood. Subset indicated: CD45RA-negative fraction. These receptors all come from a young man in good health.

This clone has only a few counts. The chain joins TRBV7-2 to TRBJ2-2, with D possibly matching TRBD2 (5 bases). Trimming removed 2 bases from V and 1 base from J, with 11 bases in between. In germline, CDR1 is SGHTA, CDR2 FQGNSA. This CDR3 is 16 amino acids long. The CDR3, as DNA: TGTGCCAGCAGCTTACTTGGCGGAGGGAACACCGGGGAGCTGTTTTTT. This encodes CASSLLGGGNTGELFF.

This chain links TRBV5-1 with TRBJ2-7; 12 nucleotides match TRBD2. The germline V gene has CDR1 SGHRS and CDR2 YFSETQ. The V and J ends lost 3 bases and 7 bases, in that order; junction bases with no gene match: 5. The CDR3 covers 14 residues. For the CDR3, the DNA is TGCGCCAGCAGCTCAGGACTAGCGGGACTTGAGCAGTACTTC. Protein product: CASSSGLAGLEQYF.

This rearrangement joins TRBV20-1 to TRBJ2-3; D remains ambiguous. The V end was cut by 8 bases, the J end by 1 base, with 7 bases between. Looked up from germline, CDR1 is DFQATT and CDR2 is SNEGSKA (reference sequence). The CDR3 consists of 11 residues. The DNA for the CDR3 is TGCAGTCTTACCCGCACAGATACGCAGTATTTT. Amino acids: CSLTRTDTQYF.

The CDR3 DNA reads as TGTGCCAGCAGCTTAGGGGGACAGGGGACCTACAATGAGCAGTTCTTC. Translating gives CASSLGGQGTYNEQFF. The chain joins TRBV13 to TRBJ2-1; TRBD1 agrees at 10 bases. The length of the CDR3 is 16 residues. Trimming at V came to 0 bases and at J to 2 bases, leaving 1 base not matched to a gene. The germline V gene has CDR1 PRHDT and CDR2 FYEKMQ (reference sequence).

CDR3 DNA sequence: TGCGCCACCACTCTAGCCGGCACAGATACGCAGTATTTT. As protein: CATTLAGTDTQYF. This chain connects TRBV10-2 to TRBJ2-3; D perhaps matches TRBD2 (5 bases). Trimming left V 10 bases short and J 1 base short, with 12 bases between. This CDR3 has 13 amino acids. The germline V gene encodes CDR1 WSHSY and CDR2 SAAADI.

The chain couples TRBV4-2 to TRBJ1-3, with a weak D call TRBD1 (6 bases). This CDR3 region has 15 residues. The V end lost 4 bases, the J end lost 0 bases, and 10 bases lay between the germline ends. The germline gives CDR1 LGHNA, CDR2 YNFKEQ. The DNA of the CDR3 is TGTGCCAGCAGCCCAACAGGGAACTCTGGAAACACCATATATTTT. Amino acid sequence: CASSPTGNSGNTIYF.

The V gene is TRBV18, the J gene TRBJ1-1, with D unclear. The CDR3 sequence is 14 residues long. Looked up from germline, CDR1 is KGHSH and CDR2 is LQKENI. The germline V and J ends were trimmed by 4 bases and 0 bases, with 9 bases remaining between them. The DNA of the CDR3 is TGTGCCAGCTCACAGGGTCTGGTGAACACTGAAGCTTTCTTT. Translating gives CASSQGLVNTEAFF.

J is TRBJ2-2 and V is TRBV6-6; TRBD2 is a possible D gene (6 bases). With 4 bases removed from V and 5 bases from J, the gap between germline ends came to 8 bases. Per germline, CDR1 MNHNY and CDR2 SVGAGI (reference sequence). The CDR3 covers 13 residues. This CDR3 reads CASSFGRTGELFF. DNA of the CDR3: TGTGCCAGCAGTTTCGGGAGAACCGGGGAGCTGTTTTTT.

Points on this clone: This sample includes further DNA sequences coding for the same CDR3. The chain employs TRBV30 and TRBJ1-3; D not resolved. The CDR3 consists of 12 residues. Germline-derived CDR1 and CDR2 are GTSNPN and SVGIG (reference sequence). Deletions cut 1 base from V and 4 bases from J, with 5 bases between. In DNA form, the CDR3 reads TGTGCCTGGAGTGAGCCAGGAAACACCATATATTTT. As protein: CAWSEPGNTIYF.

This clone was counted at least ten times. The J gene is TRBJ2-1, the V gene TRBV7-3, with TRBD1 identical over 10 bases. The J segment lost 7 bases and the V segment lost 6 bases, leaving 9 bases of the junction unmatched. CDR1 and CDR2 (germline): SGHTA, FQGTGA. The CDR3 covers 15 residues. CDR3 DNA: TGTGCCAGCAGTAGAGACAGGGGGCATCAAAATGAGCAGTTCTTC. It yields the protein CASSRDRGHQNEQFF.